This TCR beta chain was profiled in a study of T cell repertoires in cytomegalovirus infection. In the study overall: Indications of both CMV infection and matching HLA type were provided by public TCR beta signatures.

About this clonotype: Its cognate antigen is unknown.

The study's findings and limits: CMV-specific TCR beta clonotypes restricted by HLA-C were the ones dominating the ex vivo response.

TCRdb redid the calling of the reads with MiXCR, one entry per CDR3 protein. The repertoire has 750,000 to 950,000 distinct CDR3 sequences, almost 30% of them found once; the top ten carry around 12%. Germline V gene lookup returns CDR1 SGHDT and CDR2 YYEEEE. This CDR3 region has 15 residues. Between the trimmed V and J ends, which lost 0 bases and 1 base, there was a span of 10 bases. The rearrangement links TRBV5-6 to TRBJ1-1, with D maybe TRBD1 (5 bases). Material: cultured CD8+ T cells from PBMCs, obtained from culture after CMV antigen stimulation. This clonotype originated in a human donor in good health (CMV status not recorded). Some clones in this sample may be carry-over from other donors' samples. The CDR3 DNA is TGTGCCAGCAGCTTGGTGTTTGACAGGAACACTGAAGCTTTCTTT. Encoded protein: CASSLVFDRNTEAFF.